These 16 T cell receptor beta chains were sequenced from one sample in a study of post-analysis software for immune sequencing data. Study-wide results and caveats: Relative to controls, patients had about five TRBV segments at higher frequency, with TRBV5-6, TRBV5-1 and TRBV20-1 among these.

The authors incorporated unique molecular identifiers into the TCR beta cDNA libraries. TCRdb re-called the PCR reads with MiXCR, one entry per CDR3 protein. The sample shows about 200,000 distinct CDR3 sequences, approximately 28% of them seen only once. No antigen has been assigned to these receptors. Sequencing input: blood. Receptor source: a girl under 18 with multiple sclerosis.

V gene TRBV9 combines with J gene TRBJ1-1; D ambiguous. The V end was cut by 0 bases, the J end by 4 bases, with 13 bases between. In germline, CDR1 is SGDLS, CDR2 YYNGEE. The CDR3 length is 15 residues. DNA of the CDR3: TGTGCCAGCAGCGTAGCCTCCGGGCCGGGCACTGAAGCTTTCTTT. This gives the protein CASSVASGPGTEAFF.

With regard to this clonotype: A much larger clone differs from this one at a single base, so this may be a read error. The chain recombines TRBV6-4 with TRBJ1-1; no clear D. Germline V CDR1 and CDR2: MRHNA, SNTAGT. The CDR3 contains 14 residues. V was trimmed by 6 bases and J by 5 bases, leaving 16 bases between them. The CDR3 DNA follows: TGTGCCAGCAGATCCCATCCCCGGGGAACTGAAGCTTTCTTT. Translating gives CASRSHPRGTEAFF.

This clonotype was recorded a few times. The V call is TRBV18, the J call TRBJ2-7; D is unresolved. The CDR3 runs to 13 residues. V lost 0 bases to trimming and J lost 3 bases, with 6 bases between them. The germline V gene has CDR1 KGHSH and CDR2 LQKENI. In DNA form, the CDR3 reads TGTGCCAGCTCACCACCAGGCGGCTACGAGCAGTACTTC. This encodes CASSPPGGYEQYF.

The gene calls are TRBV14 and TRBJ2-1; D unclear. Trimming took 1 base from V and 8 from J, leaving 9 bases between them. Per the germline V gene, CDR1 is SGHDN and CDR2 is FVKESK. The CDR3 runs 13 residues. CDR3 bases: TGTGCCAGCAGCCAAGGTTGGTACGATGAGCAGTTCTTC. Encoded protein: CASSQGWYDEQFF.

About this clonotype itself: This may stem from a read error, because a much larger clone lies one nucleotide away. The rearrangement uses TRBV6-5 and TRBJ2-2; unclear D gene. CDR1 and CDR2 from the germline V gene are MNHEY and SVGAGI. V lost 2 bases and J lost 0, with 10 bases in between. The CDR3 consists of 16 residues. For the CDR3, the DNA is TGTGCCAGCAGTTACCGAATGGGGACGAACACCGGGGAGCTGTTTTTT. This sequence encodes CASSYRMGTNTGELFF.

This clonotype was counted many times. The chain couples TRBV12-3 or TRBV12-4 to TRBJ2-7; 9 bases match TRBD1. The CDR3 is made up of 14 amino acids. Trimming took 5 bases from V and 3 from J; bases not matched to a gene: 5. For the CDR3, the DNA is TGTGCCAGCAGTCGGACAGGGGAAGGCTACGAGCAGTACTTC. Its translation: CASSRTGEGYEQYF.

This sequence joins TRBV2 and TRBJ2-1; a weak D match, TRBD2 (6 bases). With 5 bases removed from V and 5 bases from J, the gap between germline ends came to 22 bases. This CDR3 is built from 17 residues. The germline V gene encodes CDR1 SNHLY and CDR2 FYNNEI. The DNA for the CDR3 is TGTGCCAGCAGTCGGCGGGTTGGCAGGGAGGAGCACAATGAGCAGTTCTTC. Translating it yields CASSRRVGREEHNEQFF. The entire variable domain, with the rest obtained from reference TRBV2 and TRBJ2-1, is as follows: EPEVTQTPSHQVTQMGQEVILRCVPISNHLYFYWYRQILGQKVEFLVSFYNNEISEKSEIFDDQFSVERPDGSNFTLKIRSTKLEDSAMYFCASSRRVGREEHNEQFFGPGTRLTVL.

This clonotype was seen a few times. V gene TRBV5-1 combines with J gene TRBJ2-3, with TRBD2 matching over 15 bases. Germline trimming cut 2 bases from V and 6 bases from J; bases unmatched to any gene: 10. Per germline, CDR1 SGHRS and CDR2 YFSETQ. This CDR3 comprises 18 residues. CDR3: CASSLTPRTSGGADTQYF. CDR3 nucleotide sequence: TGCGCCAGCAGCTTAACCCCTCGGACTAGCGGGGGGGCTGATACGCAGTATTTT.

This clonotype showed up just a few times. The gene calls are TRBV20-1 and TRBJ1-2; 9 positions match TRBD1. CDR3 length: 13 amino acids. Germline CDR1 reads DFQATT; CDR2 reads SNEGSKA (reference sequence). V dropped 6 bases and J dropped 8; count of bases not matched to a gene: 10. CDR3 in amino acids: CSALQGARKGYTF. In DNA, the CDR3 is TGCAGTGCCCTACAGGGGGCTAGGAAGGGCTACACCTTC.

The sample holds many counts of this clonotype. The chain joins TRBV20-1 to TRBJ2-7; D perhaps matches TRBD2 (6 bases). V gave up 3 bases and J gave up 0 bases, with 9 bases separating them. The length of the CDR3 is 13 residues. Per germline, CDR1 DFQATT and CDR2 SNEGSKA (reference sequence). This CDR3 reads CSASPGGSYEQYF. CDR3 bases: TGCAGTGCTAGCCCCGGGGGCTCCTACGAGCAGTACTTC.

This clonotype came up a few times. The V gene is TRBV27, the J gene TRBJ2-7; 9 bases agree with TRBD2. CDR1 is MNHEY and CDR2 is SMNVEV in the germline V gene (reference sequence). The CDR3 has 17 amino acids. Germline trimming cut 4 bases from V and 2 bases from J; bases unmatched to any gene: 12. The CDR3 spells CASSSPGDSGSPYEQYF. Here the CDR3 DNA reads TGTGCCAGCAGTTCCCCCGGTGATAGCGGGAGCCCCTACGAGCAGTACTTC.

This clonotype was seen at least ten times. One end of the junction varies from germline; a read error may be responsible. Here the CDR3 DNA reads TGCGCCAGCAGCCTCGATCAGCCCCAGCATTTT. Encoded protein: CASSLDQPQHF. The rearrangement uses TRBV28 and TRBJ1-5; D ambiguous. The CDR3 has 11 amino acids. CDR1 is MDHEN, CDR2 SYDVKM, per germline. Supplemented by reference TRBV28 and TRBJ1-5, the full variable domain reads DVKVTQSSRYLVKRTGEKVFLECVQDMDHENMFWYRQDPGLGLRLIYFSYDVKMKEKGDIPEGYSVSREKKERFSLILESASTNQTSMYLCASSLDQPQHFGDGTRLSIL.

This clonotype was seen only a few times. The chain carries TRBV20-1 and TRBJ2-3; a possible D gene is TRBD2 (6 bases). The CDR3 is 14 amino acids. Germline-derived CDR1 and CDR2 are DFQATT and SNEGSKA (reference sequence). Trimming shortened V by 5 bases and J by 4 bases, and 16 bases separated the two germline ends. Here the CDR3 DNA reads TGCAGTGCTGCGGTTTTGGGGGGAGCAGATACGCAGTATTTT. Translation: CSAAVLGGADTQYF.

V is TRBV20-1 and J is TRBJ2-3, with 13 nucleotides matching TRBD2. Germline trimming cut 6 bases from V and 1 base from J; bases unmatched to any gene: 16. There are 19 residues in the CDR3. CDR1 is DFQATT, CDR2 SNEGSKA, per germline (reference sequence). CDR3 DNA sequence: TGCAGTGCCCCAGGCGGGGGACTAGCGGGGCCTGTAGGCACAGATACGCAGTATTTT. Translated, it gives CSAPGGGLAGPVGTDTQYF.

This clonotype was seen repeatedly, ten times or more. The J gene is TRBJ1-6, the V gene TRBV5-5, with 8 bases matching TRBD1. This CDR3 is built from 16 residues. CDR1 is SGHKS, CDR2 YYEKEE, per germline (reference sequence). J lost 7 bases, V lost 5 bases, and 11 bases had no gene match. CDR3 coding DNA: TGTGCCAGCAGTTCTACCCGACAGGGGCGGAATTCACCCCTCCACTTT. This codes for CASSSTRQGRNSPLHF.

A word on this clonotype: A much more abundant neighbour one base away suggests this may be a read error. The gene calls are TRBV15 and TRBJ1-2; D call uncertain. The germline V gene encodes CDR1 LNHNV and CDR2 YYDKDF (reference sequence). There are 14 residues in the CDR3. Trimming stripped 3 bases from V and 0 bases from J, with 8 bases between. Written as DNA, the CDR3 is TGTGCCACCAGCAGTAGTACAGCTAACTATGGCTACACCTTC. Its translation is CATSSSTANYGYTF.